This T cell receptor beta chain came from a study of Ad26.COV2.S vaccination and SARS-CoV-2 variants (dated by TCRdb to the early 2020s). Turning to the overall study: Vaccine-arm donors came from COV1001, a multicentre, randomized, double-blind, placebo-controlled phase I-IIa trial of Ad26.COV2.S in healthy adults. Investigators remained blinded to trial group allocation during experiments and outcome assessment. Participants in the trial were split at random into five groups of five each, receiving low-dose or high-dose Ad26.COV2.S once or twice, or else placebo on both occasions. The TCR-sequenced set comprised approximately 32 samples: some 20 Ad26.COV2.S vaccine recipients, 5 placebo recipients and 8 SARS-CoV-2 convalescent individuals. The specificity and breadth of SARS-CoV-2-reactive T cell receptors after Ad26.COV2.S vaccination were assessed by TCRbeta repertoire sequencing. Ad26.COV2.S was administered intramuscularly at a dose of 5x10^10 or 1x10^11 viral particles, either as one shot or as two shots given 56 days apart. Overall results and qualifications from the work: Comparing responses between vaccine doses or regimens was not something the study was powered to do. The authors noted that the TCR breadth and depth analyses may have underestimated total T cell responses. Higher spike-specific TCR breadth was observed in Ad26.COV2.S recipients than in placebo recipients (P = 0.0014). After vaccination, substantial breadth of spike-specific CD8+ and CD4+ T cell responses was reported. Comparable non-spike TCR breadth was observed between vaccine and placebo recipients, consistent with only spike being contained in the vaccine.

The germline V gene (reference sequence) gives CDR1 as LGHDT and CDR2 as YNNKEL. V is cut by 1 base and J by 6 bases, and the space between the germline ends is 7 bases. Measured from the cysteine to the phenylalanine, the CDR3 is 12 residues long. Only the CDR3 portion is preserved as DNA: 36 bases, with reading frame beginning at the first base. The immunoSEQ Assay was the method used to sequence TCRbeta CDR3 regions. After extraction, genomic DNA underwent amplification by bias-controlled multiplex PCR, followed by high-throughput sequencing. The original pipeline was this. To quantify the absolute abundance of every unique TCRbeta CDR3 region, sequences were collapsed and filtered. T cell fraction was estimated by normalizing TCRbeta template counts to usable DNA, which was measured by amplifying reference genes present in all nucleated cells. Repertoire TCRs were annotated as SARS-CoV-2-specific when V gene, CDR3 amino acid sequence and J gene were exactly matched to a known reactive TCR set. MIRA supplied the reference SARS-CoV-2 TCR set, which was filtered for enrichment in COVID-19-positive ImmuneCODE repertoires so that public or cross-reactive TCRs were removed. Using the MIRA antigens, annotated TCRs were further analysed by specific ORF or by position within an ORF. Depth was the summed frequency of annotated unique rearrangements, while breadth was defined as annotated unique rearrangements over total unique productive rearrangements. Two-sided Wilcoxon rank-sum tests were applied when comparing TCR breadth between groups. The source is immuneACCESS, and TCRdb retained only in-frame sequences with V and J called. Part of the clones is not carried over; for the studies checked, unresolved V genes explain less than half of this, and the remainder is unexplained. The V and J calls and clone size come from that table; D and trimming were worked out from the DNA. The sample data list approximately 400,000 clones, and about 80% of these were observed just once. The ten biggest clones cover nearly 7.5% of the sample.

This sample's treatment or condition label indicates: around 19 received Ad26.COV2.S at low or high dose, single or two shots; a few received placebo; per-sample allocation not given. For vaccine and placebo recipients, the sequenced repertoires came from samples collected on day 63 after the first injection. Between 29 July and 7 August 2020, Cohort 1b enrolled about 27 adults aged 18-55 years at one site in Boston, USA. Ad26.COV2.S consisted of a replication-incompetent adenovirus type 26 vector by which a prefusion-stabilized SARS-CoV-2 spike protein from the original Wuhan strain was expressed. On this clone: No antigen is known for it. There are no base qualities to consult, and no much larger clone falls within one base.

The material sequenced was peripheral blood, taken in a trial of Ad26.COV2.S vaccine versus placebo. The TCR sequence derives from a person aged 18-65 years who received the Ad26.COV2.S COVID-19 vaccine or a placebo. Here the chain combines TRBV3-1 (or the pseudogene TRBV3-2) and TRBJ2-7; there is no confident call for the D gene. In nucleotides, the sequence is TGTGCCAGCAGCCAAGTTTCTTCCGAGCAGTACTTC. It translates to CASSQVSSEQYF.